Below, 2 T cell receptor beta chains from the same sample are listed, as sequenced in a study of blood T cells in healthy people across ages. Using a J-beta primer mix together with a sample-barcoded 5' primer, a second PCR was run for about 6 to 12 cycles. TCRdb reanalysed the 5' RACE reads using MiXCR and keeps one entry per CDR3 protein. The table records some 1.4 million distinct CDR3 sequences, 42% of them present only once. The specimen was blood. The receptors were gathered from a woman aged 18 to 35 in good health.

This chain joins TRBV4-1 and TRBJ2-7; D is ambiguous. Germline lookup yields CDR1 MGHRA and CDR2 YSYEKL. The CDR3 loop spans 14 amino acids. Trimming stripped 0 bases from V and 5 bases from J, with 11 bases between. CDR3 protein: CASSQDAPSNEQYF. CDR3 nucleotide sequence: TGCGCCAGCAGCCAAGATGCACCCTCTAACGAGCAGTACTTC.

The gene calls are TRBV5-1 and TRBJ2-5, with TRBD2 identical over 9 bases. The CDR3 covers 16 residues. Germline values: CDR1 SGHRS, CDR2 YFSETQ. V trimming: 7 bases; J trimming: 11 bases; junction bases outside the gene matches: 21. CDR3: CASQPVGGRADNEQYF. The CDR3 coding sequence is TGCGCCAGCCAACCAGTGGGCGGGAGGGCCGATAATGAGCAGTACTTC.